What follows are 20 T cell receptor beta chains derived from one specimen sequenced in a study of blood T cell repertoires in COVID-19. Method: immunoSEQ multiplex PCR; TCRdb's copy keeps in-frame clones and lacks some. The sample lists more than 150,000 clones, around 85% occurring once. The sample taken for sequencing was peripheral blood. Every receptor here comes from a man between 65 and 79 years old with active or convalescent COVID-19.

The rearrangement joins TRBV19 to TRBJ1-1; D not certain. This CDR3 spans 11 amino acids. The germline V gene encodes CDR1 LNHDA and CDR2 SQIVND (reference sequence). V was pared by 6 bases and J by 2 bases, with 4 bases between. The CDR3 region is CASSFNTEAFF. In DNA form, the CDR3 reads TGTGCCAGTAGCTTTAACACTGAAGCTTTCTTT.

The CDR3 reads CASSLRDRGVGGELFF. The DNA for the CDR3 is TGTGCCAGCAGCTTAAGGGACAGGGGAGTCGGCGGGGAGCTGTTTTTT. This chain uses TRBV11-2 with TRBJ2-2, with TRBD1 matching over 10 bases. The V gene's germline CDR1 is SGHAT and CDR2 FQNNGV. The CDR3 covers 16 residues. Trimming took 2 bases from V and 7 from J; bases not matched to a gene: 7.

The chain uses TRBV27 and TRBJ2-7; 10 nucleotides align to TRBD2. The V and J ends lost 4 bases and 5 bases, in that order; junction bases with no gene match: 11. CDR1 is MNHEY and CDR2 is SMNVEV in the germline V gene (reference sequence). The CDR3 runs 16 residues. CDR3 sequence: CASSSPQREGRNEQYF. CDR3 coding DNA: TGTGCCAGCAGTTCCCCCCAGCGGGAGGGCCGAAACGAGCAGTACTTC.

The CDR3 coding sequence is TGTGCCAGCTCTCTCCGGGACAGGGTAGGAGCTTTCTTT. Its translation: CASSLRDRVGAFF. This chain connects TRBV18 to TRBJ1-1, with 9 nucleotides matching TRBD1. V shed 6 bases, J shed 10 bases, and the junction held 9 bases outside the gene matches. CDR1 is KGHSH, CDR2 LQKENI, per germline. The CDR3 runs 13 residues.

The J gene is TRBJ1-1, the V gene TRBV7-9; D possibly corresponds to TRBD1 (6 bases). Deletions cut 6 bases from V and 0 bases from J, with 11 bases between. The CDR3 has 14 amino acids. Per germline, CDR1 SEHNR and CDR2 FQNEAQ (reference sequence). CDR3 coding DNA: TGTGCCAGCAGACGAGGACAGATGAACACTGAAGCTTTCTTT. It codes for CASRRGQMNTEAFF. The full variable domain, completed using reference TRBV7-9 and TRBJ1-1, is DTGVSQNPRHKITKRGQNVTFRCDPISEHNRLYWYRQTLGQGPEFLTYFQNEAQLEKSRLLSDRFSAERPKGSFSTLEIQRTEQGDSAMYLCASRRGQMNTEAFFGQGTRLTVV.

The chain has TRBV3-1 (or the pseudogene TRBV3-2) and TRBJ1-6, with D hard to call. There are 13 residues in the CDR3. Trimming removed 3 bases at V and 9 bases at J, with 9 bases between. Germline V gives CDR1 LGHDT, CDR2 YNNKEL (reference sequence). The CDR3 nucleotides are TGTGCCAGCAGCCACAAGGAGAGTTCACCCCTCCACTTT. It is translated as CASSHKESSPLHF.

V and J are TRBV5-1 and TRBJ2-3, with TRBD2 matching 9 bases. The CDR3 runs to 15 residues. The germline CDR1 and CDR2 sequences are SGHRS and YFSETQ. V dropped 2 bases and J dropped 2; count of bases not matched to a gene: 3. The CDR3 sequence: CASSFSGSVTDTQYF. CDR3 nucleotide sequence: TGCGCCAGCAGCTTTAGCGGGAGTGTCACAGATACGCAGTATTTT.

This clone was seen a single time. The V call is TRBV4-3, the J call TRBJ2-1; D may be TRBD1 (5 bases). This CDR3 has 17 residues. Trimming shortened V by 0 bases and J by 6 bases, and 18 bases separated the two germline ends. Germline CDR1 is LGHNA and CDR2 is YSLEER. DNA of the CDR3: TGCGCCAGCAGCCAAGATAGAACCAGGGCAAAGTTCAATGAGCAGTTCTTC. Its translation: CASSQDRTRAKFNEQFF.

This clone was counted a few times. The gene calls are TRBV28 and TRBJ1-2, with 7 bases aligning to TRBD1. Germline-derived CDR1 and CDR2 are MDHEN and SYDVKM. CDR3 length: 12 amino acids. V was clipped by 2 bases and J by 7 bases; unmatched bases: 1. The CDR3 sequence: CASSLRGPGYTF. The CDR3 nucleotides read TGTGCCAGCAGTTTAAGGGGGCCTGGCTACACCTTC.

The chain joins TRBV10-2 to TRBJ1-5; D might be TRBD1 (6 bases). Between the trimmed V and J ends, which lost 4 bases and 1 base, there was a span of 14 bases. CDR1 is WSHSY and CDR2 is SAAADI in the germline V gene. The CDR3 is 16 amino acids. CDR3 protein: CASSVGRTGSNQPQHF. The CDR3 bases are TGCGCCAGCAGTGTAGGTCGAACAGGGAGCAATCAGCCCCAGCATTTT.

DNA of the CDR3: TGTGCCAGCAGCTTGGGGGACAGGGATCGAGCGGATGGCTACACCTTC. Its translation: CASSLGDRDRADGYTF. This chain uses TRBV5-4 with TRBJ1-2; 9 bases fit TRBD1. The CDR3 has 16 residues. Germline V gene sequence: CDR1 SGHNT, CDR2 YYREEE (reference sequence). V lost 0 bases to trimming and J lost 6 bases; unmatched junction nucleotides: 9.

The rearrangement joins TRBV6-5 to TRBJ2-5, with D perhaps TRBD1 (6 bases). The CDR3 sequence is 12 residues long. Germline-derived CDR1 and CDR2 are MNHEY and SVGAGI. The germline V and J ends were trimmed by 11 bases and 1 base, with 11 bases remaining between them. CDR3 nucleotides: TGTGCCGCACAGGGCTTCCAAGAGACCCAGTACTTC. Its translation: CAAQGFQETQYF.

The genes are TRBV29-1 and TRBJ1-2; possible D gene TRBD1, 5 bases. The CDR3 runs 13 residues. Trimming shortened V by 0 bases and J by 5 bases, and 10 bases separated the two germline ends. CDR1 is SQVTM, CDR2 ANQGSEA, per germline. The CDR3 sequence is CSVEDGADYGYTF. The DNA for the CDR3 is TGCAGCGTTGAAGATGGGGCGGATTATGGCTACACCTTC.

This clone came up once. V usage is TRBV27 and J usage is TRBJ1-2; possible D gene TRBD1, 6 bases. This CDR3 spans 13 amino acids. Germline assignment: CDR1 MNHEY and CDR2 SMNVEV (reference sequence). Trimming removed 7 bases from V and 4 bases from J, with 13 bases in between. CDR3 protein: CASKQGDSYGYTF. The CDR3 nucleotides are TGTGCCAGCAAACAGGGTGATAGCTATGGCTACACCTTC.

The chain combines TRBV5-1 with TRBJ1-2, with D perhaps matching TRBD1 (6 bases). CDR1 and CDR2 from the germline V gene are SGHRS and YFSETQ. The CDR3 extends over 14 amino acids. Trimming cost V 2 bases and J 3 bases, with 11 bases left between them. CDR3 nucleotides: TGCGCCAGCAGCTTCGGGCGGACAGACTATGGCTACACCTTC. The encoded protein is CASSFGRTDYGYTF.

This clone was counted only a few times. At the DNA level, this CDR3 is encoded by other sequences in the same sample as well. The chain employs TRBV5-1 and TRBJ1-2; D might be TRBD1 (6 bases). Germline CDR1 is SGHRS and CDR2 is YFSETQ. Trimming took 0 bases from V and 3 from J, leaving 6 bases between them. The CDR3 is made up of 13 amino acids. CDR3 protein: CASSLAGDYGYTF. The CDR3, as DNA: TGCGCCAGCAGCTTGGCAGGGGACTATGGCTACACCTTC. The full variable domain, rest sourced from reference TRBV5-1 and TRBJ1-2, is KAGVTQTPRYLIKTRGQQVTLSCSPISGHRSVSWYQQTPGQGLQFLFEYFSETQRNKGNFPGRFSGRQFSNSRSEMNVSTLELGDSALYLCASSLAGDYGYTFGSGTRLTVV.

The chain couples TRBV6-5 to TRBJ1-2; D call uncertain. The CDR3 spans 15 residues. Germline lookup yields CDR1 MNHEY and CDR2 SVGAGI. The V end lost 10 bases, the J end lost 4 bases, and 22 bases lay between the germline ends. This CDR3 is CATQTESGIVYGYTF. The CDR3 nucleotides read TGTGCCACCCAAACCGAGTCGGGGATAGTCTATGGCTACACCTTC.

The V and J genes are TRBV19 and TRBJ1-4; D is perhaps TRBD1 (6 bases). The CDR3 has 14 amino acids. CDR1 is LNHDA and CDR2 is SQIVND in the germline V gene (reference sequence). Trimming removed 5 bases from V and 10 bases from J, with 17 bases in between. The CDR3 sequence is CASSSTGSPGKLFF. CDR3 bases: TGTGCCAGTAGTTCTACAGGGTCCCCAGGAAAACTGTTTTTT.

The chain employs TRBV18 and TRBJ2-7, with TRBD2 matching over 7 bases. Trimming at V came to 6 bases and at J to 3 bases, leaving 5 bases not matched to a gene. Germline loops: CDR1 KGHSH, CDR2 LQKENI. The CDR3 sequence is 13 residues long. DNA for the CDR3: TGTGCCAGCTCGGGGGGGGACGGCTACGAGCAGTACTTC. Amino acids: CASSGGDGYEQYF.

The V call is TRBV14, the J call TRBJ1-2, with D possibly matching TRBD1 (5 bases). The CDR3 totals 16 residues. The V end was cut by 4 bases, the J end by 4 bases, with 19 bases between. Looked up from germline, CDR1 is SGHDN and CDR2 is FVKESK. CDR3 loop: CASSLRSGGSPYGYTF. In DNA, the CDR3 is TGTGCCAGCAGCCTTAGGTCGGGGGGTTCCCCCTATGGCTACACCTTC.